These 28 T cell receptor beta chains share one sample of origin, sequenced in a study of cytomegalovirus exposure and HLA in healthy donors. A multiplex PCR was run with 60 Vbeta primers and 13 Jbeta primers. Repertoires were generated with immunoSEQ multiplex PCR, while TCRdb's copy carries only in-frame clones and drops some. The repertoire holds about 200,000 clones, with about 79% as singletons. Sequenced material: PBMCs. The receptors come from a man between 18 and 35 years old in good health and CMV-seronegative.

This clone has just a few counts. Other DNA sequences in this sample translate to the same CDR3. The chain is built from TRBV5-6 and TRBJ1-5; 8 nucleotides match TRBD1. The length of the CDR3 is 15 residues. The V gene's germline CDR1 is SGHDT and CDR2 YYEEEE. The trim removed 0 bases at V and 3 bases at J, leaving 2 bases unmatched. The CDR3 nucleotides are TGTGCCAGCAGCTTGGCAGGGGGCAACAATCAGCCCCAGCATTTT. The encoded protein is CASSLAGGNNQPQHF.

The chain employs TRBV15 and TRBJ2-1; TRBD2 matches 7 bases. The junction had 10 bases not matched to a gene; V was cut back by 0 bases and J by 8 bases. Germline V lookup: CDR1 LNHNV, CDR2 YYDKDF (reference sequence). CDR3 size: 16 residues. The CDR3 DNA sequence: TGTGCCACCAGCAGAGATCCCGGGACTAATTTCGATGAGCAGTTCTTC. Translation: CATSRDPGTNFDEQFF.

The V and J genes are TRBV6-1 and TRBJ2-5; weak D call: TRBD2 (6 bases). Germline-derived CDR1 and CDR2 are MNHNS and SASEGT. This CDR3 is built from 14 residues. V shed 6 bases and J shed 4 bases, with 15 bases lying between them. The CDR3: CASRGDGGRETQYF. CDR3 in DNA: TGTGCCAGCAGGGGGGACGGGGGTCGAGAGACCCAGTACTTC.

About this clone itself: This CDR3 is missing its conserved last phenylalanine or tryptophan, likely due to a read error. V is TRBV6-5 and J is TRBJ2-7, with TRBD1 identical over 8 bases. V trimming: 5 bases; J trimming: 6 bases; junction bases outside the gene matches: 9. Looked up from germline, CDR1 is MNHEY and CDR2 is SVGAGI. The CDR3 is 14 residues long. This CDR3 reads CASSIRTGTTEQYL. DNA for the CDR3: TGTGCCAGCAGTATCCGGACAGGGACGACCGAGCAGTACCTC.

CDR3: CASSLVLAGGVNEQFF. As DNA, the CDR3 is TGTGCCAGCAGCTTAGTACTAGCGGGGGGTGTCAATGAGCAGTTCTTC. The rearrangement links TRBV11-3 to TRBJ2-1; 12 nucleotides line up with TRBD2. The trim removed 1 base at V and 6 bases at J, leaving 4 bases unmatched. Germline CDR1 and CDR2: SGHNT and YENEEA. The CDR3 is 16 residues long.

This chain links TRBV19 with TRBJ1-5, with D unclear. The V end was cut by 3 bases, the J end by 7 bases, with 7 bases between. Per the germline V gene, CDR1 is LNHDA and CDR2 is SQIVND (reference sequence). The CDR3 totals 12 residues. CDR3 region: CASSIPQQPQHF. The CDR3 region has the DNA TGTGCCAGTAGTATCCCCCAACAGCCCCAGCATTTT.

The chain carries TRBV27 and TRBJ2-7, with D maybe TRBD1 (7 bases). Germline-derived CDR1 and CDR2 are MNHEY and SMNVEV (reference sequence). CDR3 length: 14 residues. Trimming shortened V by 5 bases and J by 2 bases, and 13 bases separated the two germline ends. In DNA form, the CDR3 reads TGTGCCAGCAGTCGACAGGGAGGCGCCTACGAGCAGTACTTC. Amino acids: CASSRQGGAYEQYF.

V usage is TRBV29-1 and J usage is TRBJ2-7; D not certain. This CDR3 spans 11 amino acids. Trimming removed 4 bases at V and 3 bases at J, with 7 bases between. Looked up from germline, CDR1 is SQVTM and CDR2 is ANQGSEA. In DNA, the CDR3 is TGCAGCGTTGTCGAGAACTACGAGCAGTACTTC. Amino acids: CSVVENYEQYF.

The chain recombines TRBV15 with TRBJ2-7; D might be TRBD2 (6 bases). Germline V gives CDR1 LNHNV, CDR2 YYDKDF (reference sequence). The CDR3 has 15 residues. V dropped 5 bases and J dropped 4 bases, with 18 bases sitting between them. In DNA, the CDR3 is TGTGCCACCAGCGTCAGCTCCGGGACTGAGTACGAGCAGTACTTC. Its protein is CATSVSSGTEYEQYF.

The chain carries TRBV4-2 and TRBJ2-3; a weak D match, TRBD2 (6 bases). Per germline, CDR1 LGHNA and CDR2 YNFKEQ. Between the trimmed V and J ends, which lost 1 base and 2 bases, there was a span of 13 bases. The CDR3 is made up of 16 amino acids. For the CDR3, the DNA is TGTGCCAGCAGCCAAGTTACGGGGGAGGACACAGATACGCAGTATTTT. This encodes CASSQVTGEDTDTQYF.

The CDR3 DNA sequence: TGTGCCAGCAGTTCTTCAGGGAAGGGGTCTGACTATGGCTACACCTTC. Amino acids: CASSSSGKGSDYGYTF. This chain connects TRBV28 to TRBJ1-2; tentative D call: TRBD1 (5 bases). This CDR3 has 16 residues. Germline CDR1 is MDHEN and CDR2 is SYDVKM. Trimming pared 4 bases from V and 3 bases from J, leaving 18 bases between.

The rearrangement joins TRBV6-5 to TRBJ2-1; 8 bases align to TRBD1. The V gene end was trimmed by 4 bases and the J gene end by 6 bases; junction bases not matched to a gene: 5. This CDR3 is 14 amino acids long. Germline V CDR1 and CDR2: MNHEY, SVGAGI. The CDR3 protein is CASSSGGVVNEQFF. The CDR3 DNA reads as TGTGCCAGCAGTTCAGGGGGCGTTGTCAATGAGCAGTTCTTC.

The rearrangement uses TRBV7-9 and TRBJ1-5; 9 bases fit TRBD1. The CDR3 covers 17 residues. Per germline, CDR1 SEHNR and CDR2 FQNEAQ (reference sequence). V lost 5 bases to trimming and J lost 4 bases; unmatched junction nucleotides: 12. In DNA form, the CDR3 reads TGTGCCAGCAGCACCGAAACAGGGGGCAATCGGAATCAGCCCCAGCATTTT. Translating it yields CASSTETGGNRNQPQHF.

The CDR3 region has the DNA TGTGCCAGCAGTGAAAACAGGGTTGGGTGGCCCCAGCATTTT. It specifies CASSENRVGWPQHF. The chain has TRBV6-1 and TRBJ1-5, with D possibly TRBD1 on 6 matching bases. The V end was cut by 2 bases, the J end by 9 bases, with 14 bases between. The CDR3 consists of 14 residues. Germline V CDR1 and CDR2: MNHNS, SASEGT.

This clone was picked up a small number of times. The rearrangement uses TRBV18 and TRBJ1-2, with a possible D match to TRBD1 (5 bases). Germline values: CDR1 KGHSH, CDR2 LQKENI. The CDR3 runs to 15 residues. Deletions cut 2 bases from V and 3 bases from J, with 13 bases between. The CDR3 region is CASSPVRGGDYGYTF. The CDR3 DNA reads TGTGCCAGCTCACCAGTACGGGGGGGTGACTATGGCTACACCTTC.

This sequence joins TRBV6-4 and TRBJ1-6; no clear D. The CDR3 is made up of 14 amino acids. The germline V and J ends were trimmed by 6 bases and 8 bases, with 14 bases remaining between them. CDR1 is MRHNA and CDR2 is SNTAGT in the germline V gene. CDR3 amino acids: CASSETLGDSPLHF. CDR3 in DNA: TGTGCCAGCAGCGAGACATTAGGCGATTCACCCCTCCACTTT.

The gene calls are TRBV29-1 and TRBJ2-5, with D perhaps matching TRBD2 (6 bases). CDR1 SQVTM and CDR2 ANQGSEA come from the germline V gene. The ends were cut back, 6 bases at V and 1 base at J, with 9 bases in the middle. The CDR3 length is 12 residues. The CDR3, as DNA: TGCAGCGTCAGCGGGCTCCAAGAGACCCAGTACTTC. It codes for CSVSGLQETQYF.

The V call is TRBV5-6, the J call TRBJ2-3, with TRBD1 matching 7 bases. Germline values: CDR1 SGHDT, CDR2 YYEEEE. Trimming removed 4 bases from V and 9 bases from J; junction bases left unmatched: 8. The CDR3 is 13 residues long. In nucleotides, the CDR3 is TGTGCCAGCAGCGATGATCTAGGGGGCACGCAGTATTTT. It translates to CASSDDLGGTQYF. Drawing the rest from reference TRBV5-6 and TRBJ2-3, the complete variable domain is DAGVTQSPTHLIKTRGQQVTLRCSPKSGHDTVSWYQQALGQGPQFIFQYYEEEERQRGNFPDRFSGHQFPNYSSELNVNALLLGDSALYLCASSDDLGGTQYFGPGTRLTVL.

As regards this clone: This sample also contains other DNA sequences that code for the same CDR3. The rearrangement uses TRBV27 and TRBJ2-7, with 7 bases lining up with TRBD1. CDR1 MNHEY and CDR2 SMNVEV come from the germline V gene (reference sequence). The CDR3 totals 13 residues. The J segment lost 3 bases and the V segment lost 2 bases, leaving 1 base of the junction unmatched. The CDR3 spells CASSLAGGYEQYF. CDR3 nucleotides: TGTGCCAGCAGTTTAGCAGGGGGCTACGAGCAGTACTTC.

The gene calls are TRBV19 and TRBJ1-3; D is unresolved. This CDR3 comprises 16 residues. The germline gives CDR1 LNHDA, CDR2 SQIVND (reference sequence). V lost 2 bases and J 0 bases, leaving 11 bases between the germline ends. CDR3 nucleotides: TGTGCCAGTAGTATAATCGCAGCTAGCTCTGGAAACACCATATATTTT. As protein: CASSIIAASSGNTIYF.

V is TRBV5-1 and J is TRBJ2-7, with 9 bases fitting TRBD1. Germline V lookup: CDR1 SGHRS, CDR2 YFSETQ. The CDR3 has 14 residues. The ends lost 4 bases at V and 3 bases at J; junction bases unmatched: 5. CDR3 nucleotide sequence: TGCGCCAGCAGCCCGGGACAGGGAGACTACGAGCAGTACTTC. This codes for CASSPGQGDYEQYF.

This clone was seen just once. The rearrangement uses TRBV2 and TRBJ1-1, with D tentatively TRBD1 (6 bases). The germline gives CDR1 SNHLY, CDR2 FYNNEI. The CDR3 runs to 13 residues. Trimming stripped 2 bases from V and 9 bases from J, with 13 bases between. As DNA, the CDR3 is TGTGCCAGCAGTGAATGGGAACAGGGCAAAGCTTTCTTT. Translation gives CASSEWEQGKAFF.

The CDR3 DNA reads TGTGCCAGCAGCCATGGGACAGGGGCCAAAAACATTCAGTACTTC. Its protein product is CASSHGTGAKNIQYF. The chain employs TRBV6-5 and TRBJ2-4; 9 positions match TRBD1. The V segment lost 6 bases and the J segment 1 base; nucleotides outside the gene matches: 4. The CDR3 consists of 15 residues. CDR1 and CDR2 from the germline V gene are MNHEY and SVGAGI.

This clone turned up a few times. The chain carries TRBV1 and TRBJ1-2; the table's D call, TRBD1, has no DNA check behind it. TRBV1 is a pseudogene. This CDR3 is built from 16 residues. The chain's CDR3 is CTSSQDIRDRNYGYTF. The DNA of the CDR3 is TGCACCAGCAGCCAAGACATCAGGGACAGGAACTATGGCTACACCTTC.

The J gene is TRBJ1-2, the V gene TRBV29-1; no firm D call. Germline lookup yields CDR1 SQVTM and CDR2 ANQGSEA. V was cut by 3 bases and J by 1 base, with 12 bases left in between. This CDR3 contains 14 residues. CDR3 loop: CSVDDWEVNYGYTF. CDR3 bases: TGCAGCGTTGATGACTGGGAGGTTAACTATGGCTACACCTTC.

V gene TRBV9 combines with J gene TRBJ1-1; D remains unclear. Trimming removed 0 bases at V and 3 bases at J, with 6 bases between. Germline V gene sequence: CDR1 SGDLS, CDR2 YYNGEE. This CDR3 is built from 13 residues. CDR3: CASSVGVDTEAFF. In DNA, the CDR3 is TGTGCCAGCAGCGTAGGCGTTGACACTGAAGCTTTCTTT.

The CDR3, as DNA: TGTGCCAGCAGCTTAGTCGGGACTAGCGGGAGTAATGCCGGGGAGCTGTTTTTT. Residues: CASSLVGTSGSNAGELFF. This chain connects TRBV7-8 to TRBJ2-2, with 14 positions matching TRBD2. J gave up 6 bases and V 1 base, and 7 bases lay outside the gene matches. The CDR3 spans 18 residues. Germline lookup yields CDR1 SGHVS and CDR2 FQNEAQ.

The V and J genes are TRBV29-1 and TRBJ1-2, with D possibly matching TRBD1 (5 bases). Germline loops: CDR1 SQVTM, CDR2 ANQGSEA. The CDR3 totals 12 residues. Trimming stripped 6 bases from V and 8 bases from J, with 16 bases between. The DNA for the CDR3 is TGCAGCGTACTCCCAGGGACTCTAGGCTACACCTTC. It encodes CSVLPGTLGYTF.